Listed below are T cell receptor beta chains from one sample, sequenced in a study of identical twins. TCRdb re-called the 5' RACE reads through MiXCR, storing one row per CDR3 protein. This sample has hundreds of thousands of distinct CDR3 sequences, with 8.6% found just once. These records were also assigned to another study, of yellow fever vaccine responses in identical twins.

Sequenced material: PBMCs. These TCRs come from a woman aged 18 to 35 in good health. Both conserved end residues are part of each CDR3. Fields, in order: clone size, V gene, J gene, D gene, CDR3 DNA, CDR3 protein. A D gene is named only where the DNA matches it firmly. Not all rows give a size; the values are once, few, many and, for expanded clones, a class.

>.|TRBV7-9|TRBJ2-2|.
TGTGCCAGCAGCTACCCATTGTTAGGGATGAACACCGGGGAGCTGTTTTTT
CASSYPLLGMNTGELFF
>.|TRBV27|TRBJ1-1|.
TGTGCCAGCAGTGCCGCCGCGGCTATGAACACTGAAGCTTTCTTT
CASSAAAAMNTEAFF
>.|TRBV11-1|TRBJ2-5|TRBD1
TGTGCCAGCAGCTTTGATCTCTTAGACAGGGGGCCTATCTCATTACAGACCCAGTACTTC
CASSFDLLDRGPISLQTQYF
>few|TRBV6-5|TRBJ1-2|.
TGTGCCAGCAGTTACGCAGGGGATACTAACTATGGCTACACCTTC
CASSYAGDTNYGYTF
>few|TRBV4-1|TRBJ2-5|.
TGCGCCAGCAGCCAAGGGGTGGCGGGGCCCCCGGGGGAGACCCAGTACTTC
CASSQGVAGPPGETQYF
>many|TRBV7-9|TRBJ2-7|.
TGTGCCAGCAGCTACCGGGACAAACCCTACGAGCAGTACTTC
CASSYRDKPYEQYF
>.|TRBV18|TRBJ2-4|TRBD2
TGTGCCAGCTCACCGTCCAGCGGGAGAGTCAAAAACATTCAGTACTTC
CASSPSSGRVKNIQYF
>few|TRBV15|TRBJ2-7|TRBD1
TGTGCCACCAGCAGATCCACAGGGGACGAGCAGTACTTC
CATSRSTGDEQYF
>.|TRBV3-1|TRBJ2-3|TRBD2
TGTGCCAGCAGCCAAGAAGCTGGGGGGGGTACGCAGTATTTT
CASSQEAGGGTQYF
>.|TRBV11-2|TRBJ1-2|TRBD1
TGTGCCAGCAGCTTCACCGGGACAGGGGGCTATGGCTACACCTTC
CASSFTGTGGYGYTF
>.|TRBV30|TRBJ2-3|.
TGTGCCTGGAGTGTTGGCAGCTCCTCTAGCACAGATACGCAGTATTTT
CAWSVGSSSSTDTQYF
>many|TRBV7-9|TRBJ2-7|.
TGTGCCAGCAGCTTAGACGGAAATTCGCGCGAGCAGTACTTC
CASSLDGNSREQYF
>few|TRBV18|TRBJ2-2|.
TGTGCCAGCTCACCTCAACAAACCACCGGGGAGCTGTTTTTT
CASSPQQTTGELFF
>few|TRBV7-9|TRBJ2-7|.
TGTGCCTCCAAAAGAGGAACCTACGAGCAGTACTTC
CASKRGTYEQYF
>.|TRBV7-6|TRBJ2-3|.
TGTGCCAGCAGCTTAGATCAGGGCGCAGATACGCAGTATTTT
CASSLDQGADTQYF
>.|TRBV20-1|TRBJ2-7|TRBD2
TGCAGTGCTAGAGATGCGGGAGTCCAACCTCAGTACTTC
CSARDAGVQPQYF
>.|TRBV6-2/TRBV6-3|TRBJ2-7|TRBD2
TGTGCCAGCAGAAGTCCCGGGACTAGCGGGGGGTCCCCTGGACACTTC
CASRSPGTSGGSPGHF
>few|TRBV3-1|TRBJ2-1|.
TGTGCCAGCAGCCAAAGCCTGAGGGACGGGACTTACAATGAGCAGTTCTTC
CASSQSLRDGTYNEQFF
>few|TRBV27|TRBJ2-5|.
TGTGCCAGCAGTAGCTCCCGGGCATTCATGGGGGAGACCCAGTACTTC
CASSSSRAFMGETQYF
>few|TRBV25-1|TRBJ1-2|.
TGTGCCAGCAGAGACAGTTATGGCTACACCTTC
CASRDSYGYTF
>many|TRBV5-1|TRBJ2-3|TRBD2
TGCGCCAGCAGCTTGGAAAGCGGGAATACAGATACGCAGTATTTT
CASSLESGNTDTQYF
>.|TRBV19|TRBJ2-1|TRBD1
TGTGCCAGTAGTATAGTGGGGACAGGGTCCCACAATGAGCAGTTCTTC
CASSIVGTGSHNEQFF
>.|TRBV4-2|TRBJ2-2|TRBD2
TGTGCCAGCAGCCGCGATACTGGACTAGCGGGAGTAAGGACCGGGGAGCTGTTTTTT
CASSRDTGLAGVRTGELFF
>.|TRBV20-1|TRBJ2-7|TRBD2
TGCAGTGCTAGAGTTTGGACTAGCCGCGAGCAGTACTTC
CSARVWTSREQYF
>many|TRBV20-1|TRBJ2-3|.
TGCAGTGCTCAATCGGGGCGGGGGCTTAGTAGGAGAACAGATACGCAGTATTTT
CSAQSGRGLSRRTDTQYF
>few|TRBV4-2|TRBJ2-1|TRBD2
TGTGCCAGCAGCCAGCAGGGACTAGCGGGAGGGGGCTCCTACAATGAGCAGTTCTTC
CASSQQGLAGGGSYNEQFF
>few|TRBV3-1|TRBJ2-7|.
TGTGCCAGCAGCCAAGGGATAACATCACTGGGGGAGCAGTACTTC
CASSQGITSLGEQYF
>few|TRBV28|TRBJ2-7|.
TGTGCCAGCAGTTTCGTCGGGTGGGGATACGAGCAGTACTTC
CASSFVGWGYEQYF
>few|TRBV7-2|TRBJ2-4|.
TGTGCCAGCAGCTTAAAGGGGAGGCGGGACATTCAGTACTTC
CASSLKGRRDIQYF
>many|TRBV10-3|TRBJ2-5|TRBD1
TGTGCCATCAGCGGCCAGGGGGCTTCGCAAGAGACCCAGTACTTC
CAISGQGASQETQYF
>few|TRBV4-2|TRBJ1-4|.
TGTGCCAGCAGCCTATGGACAGAGAATAATGAAAAACTGTTTTTT
CASSLWTENNEKLFF
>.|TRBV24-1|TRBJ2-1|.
TGTGCCACCAGTGATTTCCCTCACGGTGAGCAGTTCTTC
CATSDFPHGEQFF
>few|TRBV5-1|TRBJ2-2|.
TGCGCCAGCAGCTTGGGACAATTTGCCACCGGGGAGCTGTTTTTT
CASSLGQFATGELFF
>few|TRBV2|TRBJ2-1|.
TGTGCCAGCAGGACACCCCTTCCGGGGGACTACAATGAGCAGTTCTTC
CASRTPLPGDYNEQFF
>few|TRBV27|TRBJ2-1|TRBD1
TGTGCCAGCAGTTTATCCTGGACAGGGTGGGTTGAGCAGTTCTTC
CASSLSWTGWVEQFF
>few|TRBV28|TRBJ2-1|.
TGTGCCAGCAGGGGGAGGGGGCCCCCCTGGAATGAGCAGTTCTTC
CASRGRGPPWNEQFF
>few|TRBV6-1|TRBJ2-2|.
TGTGCCAGCAGTGGAAATATCTACAGGAACACCGGGGAGCTGTTTTTT
CASSGNIYRNTGELFF
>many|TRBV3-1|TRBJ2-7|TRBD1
TGTGCCAGCAGCCAGAGACAGGGGACCAACTACGAGCAGTACTTC
CASSQRQGTNYEQYF
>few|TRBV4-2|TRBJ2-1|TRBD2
TGTGCCAGCAGCCAAGAGTCGGGACTAGAATACAATGAGCAGTTCTTC
CASSQESGLEYNEQFF
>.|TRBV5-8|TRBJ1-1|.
TGTGCCAGCAGCTTGGGGCAGGGGTGGGTCACTGAAGCTTTCTTT
CASSLGQGWVTEAFF
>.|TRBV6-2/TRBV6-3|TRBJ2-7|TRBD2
TGTGCCAGCAGTTATCTAGCGGTTTCCTCCGAGCAGTACTTC
CASSYLAVSSEQYF
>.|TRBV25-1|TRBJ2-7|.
TGTGCCAGCAGTGACCATGACCGTCCCTACGAGCAGTACTTC
CASSDHDRPYEQYF
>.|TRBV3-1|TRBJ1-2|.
TGTGCCAGCAGCTTCCAGGGACGCTACACCTTC
CASSFQGRYTF
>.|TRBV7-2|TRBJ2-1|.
TGTGCCAGGGTTGGTGAGCAGTTCTTC
CARVGEQFF
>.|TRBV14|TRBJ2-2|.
TGTGCCAGCAGCCAGGCCCCCTTACTTACCGGGGAGCTGTTTTTT
CASSQAPLLTGELFF
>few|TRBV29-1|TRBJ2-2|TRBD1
TGCAGCGTTGACAGGGGGCGGACCGGGGAGCTGTTTTTT
CSVDRGRTGELFF
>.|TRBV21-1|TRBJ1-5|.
TGTGCCAGCAGCCAGGACGACCGTAGCAATCAGCCCCAGCATTTT
CASSQDDRSNQPQHF
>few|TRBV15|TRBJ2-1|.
TGTGCCACCAGCGCAAAGGCGGGGGCCGAGCAGTTCTTC
CATSAKAGAEQFF
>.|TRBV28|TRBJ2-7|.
TGTGCCAGCAGTCCCCAGGGGGGCTCGTGGGAGCAGTACTTC
CASSPQGGSWEQYF
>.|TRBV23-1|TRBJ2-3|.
TGCGCCAGCAGTCTTACACGGGTCCCAGATACGCAGTATTTT
CASSLTRVPDTQYF
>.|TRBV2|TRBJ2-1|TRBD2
TGTGCCAGCAGTCCAACTAGCGGGGGAACCAGTGAGCAGTTCTTC
CASSPTSGGTSEQFF
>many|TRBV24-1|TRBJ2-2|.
TGTGCCACCAGTGATTTGAGGAGCCCGAACACCGGGGAGCTGTTTTTT
CATSDLRSPNTGELFF
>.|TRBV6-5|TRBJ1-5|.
TGTGCCGGTAACAGGCGGGGCGCATCCCAGCATTTT
CAGNRRGASQHF
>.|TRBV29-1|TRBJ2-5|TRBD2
TGCAGCGTTGCGGGACTAGCGGGAGGTGGGGAGACCCAGTACTTC
CSVAGLAGGGETQYF
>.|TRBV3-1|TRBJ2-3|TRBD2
TGTACCTTCAGTTGGGGACTAGCGGGACGGAGCCCCACAGATACGCAGTATTTT
CTFSWGLAGRSPTDTQYF
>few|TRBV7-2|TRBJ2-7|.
TGTGCCAGCAGCTTCGACGCCTTCTACGAGCAGTACTTC
CASSFDAFYEQYF
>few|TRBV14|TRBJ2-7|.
TGTGCCAGCAGCCAAGGAGGTCTGGGGGCCTACGAGCAGTACTTC
CASSQGGLGAYEQYF
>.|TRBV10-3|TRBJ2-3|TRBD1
TGTGCCATCAGGGCCGGGACAGGGACAGATACGCAGTATTTT
CAIRAGTGTDTQYF